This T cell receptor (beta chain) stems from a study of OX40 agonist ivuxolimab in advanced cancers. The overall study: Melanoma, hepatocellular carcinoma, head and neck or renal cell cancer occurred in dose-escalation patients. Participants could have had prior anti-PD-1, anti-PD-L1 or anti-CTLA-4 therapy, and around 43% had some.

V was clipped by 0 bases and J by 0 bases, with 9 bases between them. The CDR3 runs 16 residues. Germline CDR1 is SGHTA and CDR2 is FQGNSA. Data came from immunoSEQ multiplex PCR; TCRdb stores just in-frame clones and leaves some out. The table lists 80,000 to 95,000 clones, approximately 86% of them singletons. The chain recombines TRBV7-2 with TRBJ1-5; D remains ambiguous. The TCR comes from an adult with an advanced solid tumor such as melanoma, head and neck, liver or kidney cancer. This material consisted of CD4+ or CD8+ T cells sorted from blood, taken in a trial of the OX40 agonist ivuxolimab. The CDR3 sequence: CASSLAGWGSNQPQHF. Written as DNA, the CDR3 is TGTGCCAGCAGCTTAGCGGGATGGGGTAGCAATCAGCCCCAGCATTTT.